What follows describes a single T cell receptor beta chain. The antigen is undetermined. The sample originates from a study of cytomegalovirus exposure and HLA in healthy donors. Study-level background: Genotyping of nearly 400 donors showed that 80% to 90% belonged to the Caucasian-associated ancestry cluster.

Study observations and caveats: Listed as cytomegalovirus-associated were 150 to 200 TCR beta chains.

Both 60 Vbeta primers and 13 Jbeta primers went into the PCR. The repertoire was sequenced with immunoSEQ multiplex PCR; TCRdb's copy has only in-frame clones and lacks some. Seen here are around 98,000 clones, roughly 76% observed once, and the top ten hold 2% to 3%. Trimming removed 11 bases from V and 7 bases from J, with 17 bases in between. The CDR3 is made up of 12 amino acids. Germline values: CDR1 SEHNR, CDR2 FQNEAQ (reference sequence). The TCR was taken from a man aged 45-65 years in good health and CMV-seronegative. The gene calls are TRBV7-9 and TRBJ1-2; D might be TRBD1 (6 bases). Material: PBMCs. The CDR3 nucleotides are TGTGCCTCGGCGGTGGGGGCGGCTGGCTACACCTTC. Protein product: CASAVGAAGYTF.